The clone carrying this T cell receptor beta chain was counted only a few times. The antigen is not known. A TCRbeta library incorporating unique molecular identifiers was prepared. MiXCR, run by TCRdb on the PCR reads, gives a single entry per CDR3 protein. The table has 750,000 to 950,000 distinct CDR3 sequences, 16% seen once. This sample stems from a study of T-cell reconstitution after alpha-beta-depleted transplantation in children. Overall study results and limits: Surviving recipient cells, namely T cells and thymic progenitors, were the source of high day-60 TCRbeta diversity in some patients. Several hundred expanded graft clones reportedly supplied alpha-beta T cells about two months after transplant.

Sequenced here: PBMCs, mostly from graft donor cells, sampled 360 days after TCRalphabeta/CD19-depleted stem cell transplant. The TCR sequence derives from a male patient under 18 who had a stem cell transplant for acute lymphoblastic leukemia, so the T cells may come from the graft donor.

The CDR3 DNA follows: TGTGCCAGCTTAAGGGGGTTAGTCGGCACCGGGGAGCTGTTTTTT. Its translation: CASLRGLVGTGELFF. J is TRBJ2-2 and V is TRBV13; the D gene is possibly TRBD1 (6 bases). This CDR3 is 15 amino acids long. V was shortened by 8 bases and J by 4 bases, with 17 bases between the two germline ends. Germline V CDR1 and CDR2: PRHDT, FYEKMQ (reference sequence).